The 27 T cell receptor beta chains presented below share a single source sample, sequenced in a study of blood T cell repertoires in COVID-19. The repertoire was sequenced with immunoSEQ multiplex PCR; TCRdb's copy has only in-frame clones and lacks some. The table shows over 150,000 clones, with approximately 82% occurring only once. What was sequenced was PBMCs or T cells enriched from blood (not recorded which). All receptors derive from a woman in her 50s who had recovered from COVID-19.

The chain couples TRBV3-1 (or the pseudogene TRBV3-2) to TRBJ2-1; 11 bases are a match to TRBD2. CDR1 and CDR2 from the germline V gene are LGHDT and YNNKEL (reference sequence). The CDR3 has 17 residues. J gave up 10 bases and V 0 bases, and 11 bases lay outside the gene matches. CDR3 region: CASSQDRGSGRAREQFF. The CDR3 DNA reads as TGTGCCAGCAGCCAAGATAGGGGTAGCGGGAGGGCCAGGGAGCAGTTCTTC.

V usage is TRBV6-6 and J usage is TRBJ1-2, with 10 bases lining up with TRBD1. Germline values: CDR1 MNHNY, CDR2 SVGAGI (reference sequence). Losses at the gene ends were 2 bases for V and 8 bases for J; bases not matched to a gene: 2. The CDR3 runs 13 residues. The CDR3 DNA sequence: TGTGCCAGCAGTTACGGGACAGGGGTCGGCTACACCTTC. It translates to CASSYGTGVGYTF.

The chain couples TRBV15 to TRBJ2-1; possible D gene TRBD1, 5 bases. The CDR3 spans 14 residues. Trimming took 0 bases from V and 8 from J, leaving 11 bases between them. Germline V gene data show CDR1 as LNHNV and CDR2 as YYDKDF (reference sequence). The CDR3 DNA is TGTGCCACCAGCAGAGACAGGGCTGGGGATGAGCAGTTCTTC. Protein sequence: CATSRDRAGDEQFF.

The chain employs TRBV5-4 and TRBJ1-2, with a possible D match to TRBD1 (5 bases). Germline V gives CDR1 SGHNT, CDR2 YYREEE (reference sequence). Trimming cost V 4 bases and J 7 bases, with 20 bases left between them. The CDR3 is made up of 15 amino acids. CDR3 protein: CASSQQTRVRSGYTF. CDR3 bases: TGTGCCAGCAGCCAACAGACCAGGGTGAGGAGTGGCTACACCTTC.

The V gene is TRBV4-3, the J gene TRBJ2-1, with 8 bases identical to TRBD2. The length of the CDR3 is 16 residues. Trimming at V came to 1 base and at J to 4 bases, leaving 6 bases not matched to a gene. Per the germline V gene, CDR1 is LGHNA and CDR2 is YSLEER. CDR3 nucleotide sequence: TGCGCCAGCAGCCAAGGTCCCAGCGGGAGTTACAATGAGCAGTTCTTC. Encoded protein: CASSQGPSGSYNEQFF.

This clone was found a few times. The chain couples TRBV18 to TRBJ2-5; D possibly corresponds to TRBD1 (5 bases). The CDR3 sequence is 13 residues long. In germline, CDR1 is KGHSH, CDR2 LQKENI. Trimming pared 5 bases from V and 3 bases from J, leaving 10 bases between. The CDR3 here is CASSSDSEETQYF. Here the CDR3 DNA reads TGTGCCAGCTCATCAGACAGTGAAGAGACCCAGTACTTC.

The chain has TRBV10-3 and TRBJ2-2; TRBD1 aligns across 9 bases. The V and J ends lost 2 bases and 1 base, in that order; junction bases with no gene match: 2. This CDR3 spans 16 amino acids. The V gene's germline CDR1 is ENHRY and CDR2 SYGVKD. The CDR3 bases are TGTGCCATCAGTGAGGGACAGGGGCGGAACACCGGGGAGCTGTTTTTT. It specifies CAISEGQGRNTGELFF.

This rearrangement joins TRBV28 to TRBJ1-5; a weak D match, TRBD1 (6 bases). The CDR3 contains 13 residues. CDR1 and CDR2 from the germline V gene are MDHEN and SYDVKM. The V gene lost 7 bases and the J gene lost 4 bases, with 11 bases spanning the gap. The CDR3 loop is CASTRQANQPQHF. The DNA of the CDR3 is TGTGCCAGCACCCGACAGGCTAATCAGCCCCAGCATTTT.

The V and J genes are TRBV6-1 and TRBJ2-1; no firm D call. Germline loops: CDR1 MNHNS, CDR2 SASEGT. Trimming shortened V by 2 bases and J by 0 bases, and 11 bases separated the two germline ends. The CDR3 contains 16 residues. The CDR3 DNA reads TGTGCCAGCAGTGAACCTCGACTGAGCTCCTACAATGAGCAGTTCTTC. Its translation: CASSEPRLSSYNEQFF.

This clone appeared once. The chain couples TRBV7-6 to TRBJ2-7; D possibly corresponds to TRBD2 (6 bases). The CDR3 loop spans 15 amino acids. Germline V gene sequence: CDR1 SGHVS, CDR2 FNYEAQ. V dropped 5 bases and J dropped 2 bases, with 16 bases sitting between them. The CDR3 loop is CASSLQSGPTYEQYF. The CDR3 DNA sequence: TGTGCCAGCAGCCTTCAGAGCGGGCCAACCTACGAGCAGTACTTC. The variable domain in full, completed from reference TRBV7-6 and TRBJ2-7, reads GAGVSQSPRYKVTKRGQDVALRCDPISGHVSLYWYRQALGQGPEFLTYFNYEAQQDKSGLPNDRFSAERPEGSISTLTIQRTEQRDSAMYRCASSLQSGPTYEQYFGPGTRLTVT.

CDR3 residues: CASSLSLRGRDEQYF. The CDR3 nucleotides are TGTGCCAGCAGTTTATCTCTTAGGGGGAGGGACGAGCAGTACTTC. V usage is TRBV28 and J usage is TRBJ2-7; possible D gene TRBD2, 7 bases. Germline lookup yields CDR1 MDHEN and CDR2 SYDVKM. This CDR3 comprises 15 residues. Trimming took off 1 base at V and 5 bases at J, with 15 bases between the two ends.

This chain's CDR3 is CASSLLTGGASYNEQFF. CDR3 coding DNA: TGTGCCAGCAGCTTATTGACGGGCGGGGCCTCCTACAATGAGCAGTTCTTC. This chain joins TRBV7-6 and TRBJ2-1, with TRBD2 as a possible D gene (6 bases). V lost 2 bases to trimming and J lost 0 bases, with 14 bases between them. Per the germline V gene, CDR1 is SGHVS and CDR2 is FNYEAQ. CDR3 length: 17 residues.

The rearrangement links TRBV11-1 to TRBJ1-1; TRBD1 aligns across 8 bases. CDR1 SGHAT and CDR2 FQDESV come from the germline V gene (reference sequence). The CDR3 extends over 14 amino acids. Trimming at V came to 5 bases and at J to 6 bases, leaving 8 bases not matched to a gene. CDR3 sequence (DNA): TGTGCCAGCAGCACGCAACAGGGGGGGTCTGAAGCTTTCTTT. Translated, it gives CASSTQQGGSEAFF.

The chain carries TRBV30 and TRBJ2-1; 7 bases align to TRBD2. J was trimmed by 4 bases and V by 1 base; bases with no gene match: 7. CDR1 and CDR2 (germline): GTSNPN, SVGIG (reference sequence). The CDR3 length is 15 residues. For the CDR3, the DNA is TGTGCCTGGAGTGCCCTAGCGGCCCTATACAATGAGCAGTTCTTC. Translating it yields CAWSALAALYNEQFF.

V usage is TRBV2 and J usage is TRBJ1-4; TRBD1 matches at 8 bases. The CDR3 runs 15 residues. Trimming cost V 5 bases and J 6 bases; bases outside gene matches: 8. Germline lookup yields CDR1 SNHLY and CDR2 FYNNEI. This CDR3 is CASSIRQGTDEKLFF. The CDR3 DNA follows: TGTGCCAGCAGTATTAGACAGGGGACGGATGAAAAACTGTTTTTT.

This chain joins TRBV6-5 and TRBJ1-2; D is uncertain. Germline values: CDR1 MNHEY, CDR2 SVGAGI. V was pared by 2 bases and J by 5 bases, with 15 bases between. The CDR3 runs to 15 residues. The CDR3 region has the DNA TGTGCCAGCAGTTACCCTACACACCGAGGGTATGGCTACACCTTC. Translation gives CASSYPTHRGYGYTF.

The rearrangement uses TRBV7-2 and TRBJ2-4, with 8 bases identical to TRBD2. J lost 0 bases, V lost 1 base, and 11 bases had no gene match. The CDR3 is 19 residues long. Germline V gene lookup returns CDR1 SGHTA and CDR2 FQGNSA. This CDR3 is CASSLGSAGGHLAKNIQYF. The CDR3 coding sequence is TGTGCCAGCAGCTTAGGGAGTGCGGGAGGCCATCTAGCCAAAAACATTCAGTACTTC.

The CDR3 DNA reads as TGCGCCAGCAGGAAAGGCGGCATCGCCGGGGAGCTGTTTTTT. Protein sequence: CASRKGGIAGELFF. The chain has TRBV5-1 and TRBJ2-2; D gene ambiguous. With 5 bases removed from V and 6 bases from J, the gap between germline ends came to 14 bases. The CDR3 is made up of 14 amino acids. Germline CDR1 and CDR2: SGHRS and YFSETQ.

The J gene is TRBJ2-7, the V gene TRBV7-2; possibly TRBD1 for D (5 bases). CDR1 is SGHTA and CDR2 is FQGNSA in the germline V gene. The CDR3 totals 15 residues. Trimming left V 5 bases short and J 4 bases short, with 18 bases between. The CDR3 sequence: CASSNTGHTPYEQYF. The CDR3, as DNA: TGTGCCAGCAGCAATACTGGACACACTCCTTACGAGCAGTACTTC.

This clone was observed a single time. The V gene is TRBV27, the J gene TRBJ2-7; D gene unclear. V was shortened by 4 bases and J by 2 bases, with 6 bases between the two germline ends. There are 12 residues in the CDR3. The germline V gene has CDR1 MNHEY and CDR2 SMNVEV (reference sequence). The chain's CDR3 is CASSSAAYEQYF. The DNA of the CDR3 is TGTGCCAGCAGTTCGGCGGCCTACGAGCAGTACTTC.

The genes are TRBV7-3 and TRBJ1-6, with 9 bases aligning to TRBD1. The CDR3 spans 16 residues. V was pared by 0 bases and J by 7 bases, with 4 bases of the junction left unmatched. The germline V gene encodes CDR1 SGHTA and CDR2 FQGTGA. CDR3: CASSLTGTGRNSPLHF. The CDR3, as DNA: TGTGCCAGCAGCTTAACAGGGACAGGGAGGAATTCACCCCTCCACTTT.

V usage is TRBV12-3 or TRBV12-4 and J usage is TRBJ2-3; no firm D call. This CDR3 has 11 amino acids. V was clipped by 5 bases and J by 7 bases, with 7 bases between them. The CDR3 coding sequence is TGTGCCAGCAGTCCTCAGAATACGCAGTATTTT. Translation: CASSPQNTQYF.

The rearrangement uses TRBV5-1 and TRBJ2-7, with D maybe TRBD2 (7 bases). The V end was cut by 0 bases, the J end by 1 base, with 14 bases between. This CDR3 contains 16 residues. The germline CDR1 and CDR2 sequences are SGHRS and YFSETQ. The CDR3 nucleotides are TGCGCCAGCAGCTTGGGCGGGAGCCAGGGGTCCTACGAGCAGTACTTC. This translates into CASSLGGSQGSYEQYF.

This clone was found once. The CDR3 nucleotides read TGCGCCAGCTCCCAGGCATCCTCAGATGAAAAACTGTTTTTT. Encoded protein: CASSQASSDEKLFF. V gene TRBV5-1 combines with J gene TRBJ1-4, with D uncertain. Germline V gives CDR1 SGHRS, CDR2 YFSETQ. Trimming took 7 bases from V and 6 from J, leaving 16 bases between them. CDR3 length: 14 residues.

The chain is built from TRBV6-5 and TRBJ1-4; 11 nucleotides match TRBD1. The germline gives CDR1 MNHEY, CDR2 SVGAGI. This CDR3 has 14 residues. J gave up 5 bases and V 4 bases, and 0 bases lay outside the gene matches. Here the CDR3 DNA reads TGTGCCAGCAGTTGGACAGGGGGCAATGAAAAACTGTTTTTT. It yields the protein CASSWTGGNEKLFF.

The rearrangement uses TRBV13 and TRBJ2-7, with D possibly being TRBD1 (6 bases). Germline V gene data show CDR1 as PRHDT and CDR2 as FYEKMQ (reference sequence). The CDR3 extends over 14 amino acids. The germline V and J ends were trimmed by 5 bases and 3 bases, with 14 bases remaining between them. The CDR3 protein is CASSPDRPGYEQYF. Here the CDR3 DNA reads TGTGCCAGCAGCCCAGACAGGCCCGGCTACGAGCAGTACTTC. The variable domain in full, completed from reference TRBV13 and TRBJ2-7, reads AAGVIQSPRHLIKEKRETATLKCYPIPRHDTVYWYQQGPGQDPQFLISFYEKMQSDKGSIPDRFSAQQFSDYHSELNMSSLELGDSALYFCASSPDRPGYEQYFGPGTRLTVT.

V gene TRBV10-3 combines with J gene TRBJ2-7, with a tentative D call TRBD2 (7 bases). The V gene's germline CDR1 is ENHRY and CDR2 SYGVKD. The CDR3 loop spans 12 amino acids. Trimming cost V 8 bases and J 6 bases, with 14 bases left between them. This CDR3 reads CAIGPRGGEQYF. The DNA of the CDR3 is TGTGCCATCGGGCCAAGGGGGGGCGAGCAGTACTTC.